These T cell receptor beta chains were read from a single sample in a study of blood T cell repertoires in COVID-19. Profiled with immunoSEQ multiplex PCR; TCRdb holds only in-frame clones, not every one. The repertoire holds about 180,000 clones, 82% seen once, with approximately 8.7% in the top ten. Input material: peripheral blood. These receptors were taken from a woman in her 70s with acute or convalescent COVID-19. Each CDR3 is given with its conserved first and last residue. A D gene is named only where the DNA matches it firmly. Some rows have no size entry. The others give once, few or many, or a class for an expanded clone.

CDR3aa: CASSLSPGGVNEKLFF
CDR3nt: TGTGCCAGCAGCTTATCGCCCGGGGGAGTTAATGAAAAACTGTTTTTT
abundance: -
j_gene: TRBJ1-4
v_gene: TRBV7-9
d_gene: -

CDR3aa: CASSVDRSSGNTIYF
CDR3nt: TGTGCCAGCAGCGTTGACAGGAGCTCTGGAAACACCATATATTTT
abundance: -
j_gene: TRBJ1-3
v_gene: TRBV7-2
d_gene: -

CDR3aa: CSARTTYEQYF
CDR3nt: TGCAGCGCCCGAACAACCTACGAGCAGTACTTC
abundance: -
j_gene: TRBJ2-7
v_gene: TRBV29-1
d_gene: -

CDR3aa: CSVTRGRESNQPQHF
CDR3nt: TGCAGCGTTACCAGGGGCAGGGAGAGCAATCAGCCCCAGCATTTT
abundance: few
j_gene: TRBJ1-5
v_gene: TRBV29-1
d_gene: -

CDR3aa: CAISDRPYEQYF
CDR3nt: TGTGCCATCAGCGACAGACCCTACGAGCAGTACTTC
abundance: -
j_gene: TRBJ2-7
v_gene: TRBV10-3
d_gene: -

CDR3aa: CASSASGGYYGYTF
CDR3nt: TGTGCCAGCAGTGCCTCCGGGGGTTACTATGGCTACACCTTC
abundance: few
j_gene: TRBJ1-2
v_gene: TRBV27
d_gene: -

CDR3aa: CASSLGGGRRPQETQYF
CDR3nt: TGCGCCAGCAGTTTGGGGGGAGGAAGGCGACCTCAAGAGACCCAGTACTTC
abundance: -
j_gene: TRBJ2-5
v_gene: TRBV5-1
d_gene: -

CDR3aa: CASSFLDRDGSPLHF
CDR3nt: TGTGCCAGCAGTTTCCTCGACAGGGACGGTTCACCCCTCCACTTT
abundance: few
j_gene: TRBJ1-6
v_gene: TRBV28
d_gene: TRBD1

CDR3aa: CASTRDRGVDTQYF
CDR3nt: TGTGCCAGCACTCGGGACAGGGGTGTAGATACGCAGTATTTT
abundance: -
j_gene: TRBJ2-3
v_gene: TRBV2
d_gene: TRBD1

CDR3aa: CASSDRANYGYTF
CDR3nt: TGTGCCAGCAGTGACAGGGCTAACTATGGCTACACCTTC
abundance: -
j_gene: TRBJ1-2
v_gene: TRBV6-1
d_gene: -

CDR3aa: CASSLANRGRTGELFF
CDR3nt: TGTGCCAGCAGCTTAGCGAACAGGGGGCGGACCGGGGAGCTGTTTTTT
abundance: -
j_gene: TRBJ2-2
v_gene: TRBV7-2
d_gene: TRBD1

CDR3aa: CASSQGGYVETQYF
CDR3nt: TGTGCCAGCAGCCAAGGAGGGTACGTGGAGACCCAGTACTTC
abundance: -
j_gene: TRBJ2-5
v_gene: TRBV3-1/TRBV3-2
d_gene: -

CDR3aa: CATSVTAESTEAFF
CDR3nt: TGTGCCACCAGCGTGACAGCAGAATCCACTGAAGCTTTCTTT
abundance: -
j_gene: TRBJ1-1
v_gene: TRBV15
d_gene: -

CDR3aa: CASSLTHYEQYF
CDR3nt: TGTGCCAGCAGTCTAACCCACTACGAGCAGTACTTC
abundance: -
j_gene: TRBJ2-7
v_gene: TRBV6-2/TRBV6-3
d_gene: -

CDR3aa: CASSYRDRADGYTF
CDR3nt: TGTGCCAGCAGTTACCGGGACAGGGCGGATGGCTACACCTTC
abundance: -
j_gene: TRBJ1-2
v_gene: TRBV6-5
d_gene: TRBD1

CDR3aa: CASSLAGGYNEKLFF
CDR3nt: TGTGCCAGCAGCTTAGCGGGGGGGTATAATGAAAAACTGTTTTTT
abundance: -
j_gene: TRBJ1-4
v_gene: TRBV7-2
d_gene: -

CDR3aa: CSVESSGVQETQYF
CDR3nt: TGCAGCGTTGAGTCTAGCGGGGTCCAAGAGACCCAGTACTTC
abundance: -
j_gene: TRBJ2-5
v_gene: TRBV29-1
d_gene: TRBD2

CDR3aa: CASSGDRVNTEAFF
CDR3nt: TGTGCCAGTAGTGGGGACAGGGTCAACACTGAAGCTTTCTTT
abundance: -
j_gene: TRBJ1-1
v_gene: TRBV19
d_gene: TRBD1

CDR3aa: CASSLVAGGYTF
CDR3nt: TGTGCCAGCAGCTTGGTGGCAGGGGGCTACACCTTC
abundance: -
j_gene: TRBJ1-2
v_gene: TRBV5-6
d_gene: -

CDR3aa: CASSLYATVNEQFF
CDR3nt: TGTGCCAGCAGCTTATATGCAACAGTCAATGAGCAGTTCTTC
abundance: -
j_gene: TRBJ2-1
v_gene: TRBV11-1
d_gene: -

CDR3aa: CASSGQGGTDTQYF
CDR3nt: TGTGCCAGCAGTGGACAGGGCGGCACAGATACGCAGTATTTT
abundance: -
j_gene: TRBJ2-3
v_gene: TRBV6-2/TRBV6-3
d_gene: TRBD1

CDR3aa: CASRGTGAGQPQHF
CDR3nt: TGTGCCAGCAGAGGGACAGGGGCGGGTCAGCCCCAGCATTTT
abundance: -
j_gene: TRBJ1-5
v_gene: TRBV2
d_gene: TRBD1

CDR3aa: CASSRTADYYSGNTIYF
CDR3nt: TGTGCCAGTAGCCGGACAGCCGACTACTACTCTGGAAACACCATATATTTT
abundance: -
j_gene: TRBJ1-3
v_gene: TRBV19
d_gene: -

CDR3aa: CASSNNRGITEAFF
CDR3nt: TGTGCCAGCAGCAACAACAGGGGAATCACTGAAGCTTTCTTT
abundance: -
j_gene: TRBJ1-1
v_gene: TRBV7-2
d_gene: TRBD1

CDR3aa: CASSGGGGLAKNIQYF
CDR3nt: TGTGCCAGCAGCGGAGGGGGCGGACTAGCCAAAAACATTCAGTACTTC
abundance: -
j_gene: TRBJ2-4
v_gene: TRBV5-4
d_gene: -

CDR3aa: CASSVGGQGGNTIYF
CDR3nt: TGTGCCAGCAGCGTAGGGGGACAGGGTGGAAACACCATATATTTT
abundance: -
j_gene: TRBJ1-3
v_gene: TRBV9
d_gene: TRBD1

CDR3aa: CASRGTSDNEQFF
CDR3nt: TGTGCCAGCAGGGGGACTAGCGACAATGAGCAGTTCTTC
abundance: once
j_gene: TRBJ2-1
v_gene: TRBV6-1
d_gene: TRBD2

CDR3aa: CASSQGGLGYTF
CDR3nt: TGTGCCAGCAGCCAAGGAGGGCTTGGCTACACCTTC
abundance: -
j_gene: TRBJ1-2
v_gene: TRBV14
d_gene: -

CDR3aa: CASSLGLAGVVSSYNEQFF
CDR3nt: TGCGCCAGCAGCTTGGGGCTAGCGGGGGTGGTAAGCTCCTACAATGAGCAGTTCTTC
abundance: -
j_gene: TRBJ2-1
v_gene: TRBV5-1
d_gene: TRBD2

CDR3aa: CASSLLGQGRGTYGYTF
CDR3nt: TGTGCCAGCAGTTTATTGGGACAGGGGAGGGGGACTTATGGCTACACCTTC
abundance: -
j_gene: TRBJ1-2
v_gene: TRBV27
d_gene: TRBD1

CDR3aa: CASSLVGTGAYEQYF
CDR3nt: TGTGCCAGCAGCTTAGTTGGGACAGGGGCCTACGAGCAGTACTTC
abundance: -
j_gene: TRBJ2-7
v_gene: TRBV7-2
d_gene: TRBD1

CDR3aa: CASSISRSTNEKLFF
CDR3nt: TGTGCCAGTAGTATCTCCAGGTCAACTAATGAAAAACTGTTTTTT
abundance: -
j_gene: TRBJ1-4
v_gene: TRBV19
d_gene: -

CDR3aa: CASSLDQVLETQYF
CDR3nt: TGTGCCAGCAGCTTAGACCAGGTTCTTGAGACCCAGTACTTC
abundance: once
j_gene: TRBJ2-5
v_gene: TRBV7-9
d_gene: -

CDR3aa: CASSQSRGSYNEQFF
CDR3nt: TGTGCCAGCAGCCAAAGTAGGGGTTCCTACAATGAGCAGTTCTTC
abundance: once
j_gene: TRBJ2-1
v_gene: TRBV7-2
d_gene: -

CDR3aa: CASSVDSHNEQFF
CDR3nt: TGTGCCAGCAGCGTGGACAGTCACAATGAGCAGTTCTTC
abundance: -
j_gene: TRBJ2-1
v_gene: TRBV9
d_gene: -

CDR3aa: CASSLAGQGNNEQFF
CDR3nt: TGCGCCAGCAGCTTGGCGGGACAGGGTAACAATGAGCAGTTCTTC
abundance: -
j_gene: TRBJ2-1
v_gene: TRBV5-1
d_gene: TRBD1

CDR3aa: CASRPSGRWETQYF
CDR3nt: TGTGCCAGCAGGCCTAGCGGGAGGTGGGAGACCCAGTACTTC
abundance: few
j_gene: TRBJ2-5
v_gene: TRBV6-2/TRBV6-3
d_gene: TRBD2

CDR3aa: CASTAPANYGYTF
CDR3nt: TGTGCCAGCACCGCACCAGCTAACTATGGCTACACCTTC
abundance: -
j_gene: TRBJ1-2
v_gene: TRBV9
d_gene: -

CDR3aa: CSVALLRDTQYF
CDR3nt: TGCAGCGTCGCCCTACTAAGAGATACGCAGTATTTT
abundance: -
j_gene: TRBJ2-3
v_gene: TRBV29-1
d_gene: -

CDR3aa: CASSQEPDSYGYTF
CDR3nt: TGCGCCAGCAGCCAAGAGCCCGACAGCTATGGCTACACCTTC
abundance: -
j_gene: TRBJ1-2
v_gene: TRBV4-3
d_gene: -

CDR3aa: CASSLGPDSSYEQYF
CDR3nt: TGTGCCAGCAGCTTAGGTCCGGACAGCTCCTACGAGCAGTACTTC
abundance: few
j_gene: TRBJ2-7
v_gene: TRBV7-6
d_gene: -

CDR3aa: CASSIASSGANVLTF
CDR3nt: TGTGCCAGTAGTATAGCTAGCTCTGGGGCCAACGTCCTGACTTTC
abundance: -
j_gene: TRBJ2-6
v_gene: TRBV19
d_gene: -

CDR3aa: CASSYRGQPYEQYF
CDR3nt: TGTGCCAGCAGTTACCGCGGACAACCCTACGAGCAGTACTTC
abundance: few
j_gene: TRBJ2-7
v_gene: TRBV6-5
d_gene: -

CDR3aa: CASSSRDSFIYGYTF
CDR3nt: TGTGCCAGCAGCTCTCGGGACAGCTTTATCTATGGCTACACCTTC
abundance: -
j_gene: TRBJ1-2
v_gene: TRBV9
d_gene: TRBD1

CDR3aa: CASSLRGVGEQFF
CDR3nt: TGTGCCAGCAGTTTAAGGGGTGTGGGTGAGCAGTTCTTC
abundance: -
j_gene: TRBJ2-1
v_gene: TRBV12-3/TRBV12-4
d_gene: -

CDR3aa: CASSLGGLTEAFF
CDR3nt: TGTGCCAGCTCACTAGGGGGCCTCACTGAAGCTTTCTTT
abundance: -
j_gene: TRBJ1-1
v_gene: TRBV18
d_gene: TRBD1

CDR3aa: CASSWPRTGKGHGYTF
CDR3nt: TGTGCCAGCAGCTGGCCGCGGACAGGGAAGGGTCATGGCTACACCTTC
abundance: -
j_gene: TRBJ1-2
v_gene: TRBV5-5
d_gene: TRBD1

CDR3aa: CASRPGTGSYNEQFF
CDR3nt: TGTGCCAGCAGACCCGGGACAGGGTCCTACAATGAGCAGTTCTTC
abundance: -
j_gene: TRBJ2-1
v_gene: TRBV6-5
d_gene: TRBD1

CDR3aa: CASRDRTTGELFF
CDR3nt: TGTGCCAGCCGAGACAGAACCACCGGGGAGCTGTTTTTT
abundance: once
j_gene: TRBJ2-2
v_gene: TRBV6-5
d_gene: -

CDR3aa: CSASTLGTANTEAFF
CDR3nt: TGCAGTGCTAGTACCCTCGGGACAGCAAACACTGAAGCTTTCTTT
abundance: -
j_gene: TRBJ1-1
v_gene: TRBV20-1
d_gene: TRBD1

CDR3aa: CASSTQPGLAGGPILF
CDR3nt: TGTGCCAGTAGTACCCAGCCAGGCCTAGCGGGGGGACCGATTCTCTTC
abundance: -
j_gene: TRBJ2-7
v_gene: TRBV19
d_gene: TRBD2

CDR3aa: CASSLGPTSGGTDTQYF
CDR3nt: TGCGCCAGCAGCTTGGGGCCGACTAGCGGTGGAACAGATACGCAGTATTTT
abundance: -
j_gene: TRBJ2-3
v_gene: TRBV5-1
d_gene: TRBD2

CDR3aa: CASSQVAGPTISGIQYF
CDR3nt: TGTGCCAGCAGCCAAGTGGCGGGCCCTACGATCTCGGGCATTCAGTACTTC
abundance: -
j_gene: TRBJ2-4
v_gene: TRBV3-1/TRBV3-2
d_gene: -

CDR3aa: CASSLAGRNQPQHF
CDR3nt: TGTGCCAGCAGTTTAGCAGGGAGGAATCAGCCCCAGCATTTT
abundance: -
j_gene: TRBJ1-5
v_gene: TRBV28
d_gene: -

CDR3aa: CASSLETRGSSNQPQHF
CDR3nt: TGTGCCAGCAGCTTAGAGACCAGGGGGTCTAGCAATCAGCCCCAGCATTTT
abundance: -
j_gene: TRBJ1-5
v_gene: TRBV7-9
d_gene: TRBD1

CDR3aa: CASSLGPLTRDGYTF
CDR3nt: TGTGCCAGCAGCTTAGGACCGCTTACCAGGGATGGCTACACCTTC
abundance: -
j_gene: TRBJ1-2
v_gene: TRBV7-9
d_gene: -

CDR3aa: CASSQLRGSTDTQYF
CDR3nt: TGTGCCAGCAGCCAGCTTAGGGGGAGCACAGATACGCAGTATTTT
abundance: -
j_gene: TRBJ2-3
v_gene: TRBV9
d_gene: -

CDR3aa: CASSEYSGANVLTF
CDR3nt: TGTGCCAGCTCAGAATACTCTGGGGCCAACGTCCTGACTTTC
abundance: -
j_gene: TRBJ2-6
v_gene: TRBV2
d_gene: -

CDR3aa: CASSRGTATHYGYTF
CDR3nt: TGTGCCAGCAGTCGGGGAACGGCCACACACTATGGCTACACCTTC
abundance: -
j_gene: TRBJ1-2
v_gene: TRBV28
d_gene: -